These 20 T cell receptor beta chains were sequenced from one sample in a study of regulatory T cells in long-lasting Graves disease. Time point described: newly diagnosed GD, antithyroid drugs for less than 3 months. The authors made the TCR library using RNA they extracted from PBMCs. Relying on iRepertoire HTBI primers and Arm-PCR of CDR3 regions, the team built TCR beta libraries. MiXCR was run by TCRdb on the multiplex PCR reads, yielding one entry per CDR3 protein. Of approximately 470,000 distinct CDR3 sequences listed, 15% to 20% were seen once; the top ten hold over 9%. These data were likewise used in another study, on T cells in Graves' hyperthyroidism and ophthalmopathy.

This sample comprised peripheral blood mononuclear cells (PBMCs), obtained at new diagnosis, from a patient treated with antithyroid drugs. Receptors were obtained from a man in his forties or fifties with Graves disease.

This clonotype came up many times. V and J are TRBV6-1 and TRBJ1-1; 8 bases map to TRBD1. The germline V gene has CDR1 MNHNS and CDR2 SASEGT. The V and J ends lost 5 bases and 9 bases, in that order; junction bases with no gene match: 5. This CDR3 has 12 amino acids. CDR3 protein: CASSTRQGKAFF. The CDR3 DNA follows: TGTGCCAGCAGTACCCGACAGGGGAAAGCTTTCTTT.

This clonotype was seen at least ten times. The junction differs from germline at one of its ends, possibly a read error. The rearrangement uses TRBV28 and TRBJ2-5, with D possibly matching TRBD2 (5 bases). The CDR3 extends over 15 amino acids. Germline CDR1 is MDHEN and CDR2 is SYDVKM. CDR3 protein: CAGSFSGGRGQTQYF. DNA for the CDR3: TGTGCCGGCAGTTTTTCCGGCGGGCGCGGTCAGACCCAGTACTTC.

The chain links TRBV12-3 or TRBV12-4 to TRBJ2-3, with unresolved D. This CDR3 region has 16 residues. Trimming took off 6 bases at V and 6 bases at J, with 22 bases between the two ends. CDR3 loop: CASSQSSSLVADTQYF. The CDR3 DNA is TGTGCCAGCAGCCAATCTAGTTCATTAGTGGCTGATACGCAGTATTTT.

At least ten counts were recorded for this clonotype. The genes are TRBV3-1 and TRBJ2-7; no clear D. The V and J ends lost 4 bases and 0 bases respectively, with 10 bases between them. CDR1 LGHDT and CDR2 YNNKEL come from the germline V gene (reference sequence). The CDR3 runs 14 residues. The CDR3: CASSRAPSSYEQYF. The CDR3, as DNA: TGTGCCAGCAGCCGAGCTCCTAGCTCCTACGAGCAGTACTTC.

This clonotype occurred many times. The chain links TRBV28 to TRBJ1-4; perhaps TRBD1 as D (5 bases). Trimming left V 7 bases short and J 7 bases short, with 19 bases between. This CDR3 contains 15 residues. Germline V gives CDR1 MDHEN, CDR2 SYDVKM. CDR3 loop: CASTRLGGGGEKLFF. CDR3 DNA sequence: TGTGCCAGCACCCGATTGGGCGGTGGGGGTGAAAAACTGTTTTTT. The complete variable domain, with remaining parts taken from reference TRBV28 and TRBJ1-4, reads DVKVTQSSRYLVKRTGEKVFLECVQDMDHENMFWYRQDPGLGLRLIYFSYDVKMKEKGDIPEGYSVSREKKERFSLILESASTNQTSMYLCASTRLGGGGEKLFFGSGTQLSVL.

In nucleotides, the CDR3 is TGTGCCAGCAGCCCGACAGCTCAACAAGAGACCCAGTACTTC. Protein: CASSPTAQQETQYF. This chain uses TRBV6-1 with TRBJ2-5, with D perhaps TRBD1 (5 bases). CDR3 size: 14 residues. With 6 bases removed from V and 2 bases from J, the gap between germline ends came to 13 bases. CDR1 MNHNS and CDR2 SASEGT come from the germline V gene.

Only a few counts were recorded for this clonotype. This sequence joins TRBV6-2 or TRBV6-3 and TRBJ2-1; 10 nucleotides match TRBD1. V lost 7 bases to trimming and J lost 7 bases; unmatched junction nucleotides: 4. The V gene's germline CDR1 is MNHEY and CDR2 SVGEGT. The CDR3 is 13 amino acids. The CDR3 is CASNRQGANEQFF. The CDR3 DNA follows: TGTGCCAGCAATAGACAGGGGGCGAATGAGCAGTTCTTC.

This CDR3 reads CASSSIREKTGYGYTF. CDR3 sequence (DNA): TGTGCCAGCAGTTCCATTCGGGAAAAGACAGGCTATGGCTACACCTTC. The rearrangement joins TRBV27 to TRBJ1-2, with D perhaps matching TRBD1 (6 bases). The CDR3 consists of 16 residues. V dropped 4 bases and J dropped 4 bases, with 19 bases sitting between them. The germline CDR1 and CDR2 sequences are MNHEY and SMNVEV (reference sequence).

This clonotype has more than one count but fewer than ten. The chain links TRBV20-1 to TRBJ2-7; D is perhaps TRBD1 (6 bases). CDR1 DFQATT and CDR2 SNEGSKA come from the germline V gene (reference sequence). Trimming left V 5 bases short and J 5 bases short, with 22 bases between. The CDR3 is 15 residues long. The CDR3: CSADFGQSLLNEQYF. The CDR3 region has the DNA TGCAGTGCTGACTTCGGACAGTCTCTTCTAAACGAGCAGTACTTC.

J is TRBJ2-1 and V is TRBV6-1, with 11 positions matching TRBD2. The CDR3 runs to 16 residues. The ends lost 6 bases at V and 1 base at J; junction bases unmatched: 5. Germline V gene lookup returns CDR1 MNHNS and CDR2 SASEGT. CDR3: CASRRGLAASYNEQFF. The CDR3 DNA is TGTGCCAGCAGAAGGGGACTAGCGGCTTCCTACAATGAGCAGTTCTTC.

This clonotype was observed at least ten times. The chain is built from TRBV2 and TRBJ1-3; no clear D gene. Trimming shortened V by 2 bases and J by 0 bases, and 5 bases separated the two germline ends. The CDR3 totals 14 residues. Germline CDR1 is SNHLY and CDR2 is FYNNEI. CDR3 protein: CASSEIVSGNTIYF. The CDR3 nucleotides read TGTGCCAGCAGTGAAATAGTCTCTGGAAACACCATATATTTT.

Of note for this clonotype: Compared with germline, one end of the junction differs, possibly owing to a read error. The gene calls are TRBV20-1 and TRBJ1-6, with D possibly being TRBD1 (6 bases). The CDR3 extends over 13 amino acids. Germline V CDR1 and CDR2: DFQATT, SNEGSKA (reference sequence). Written as DNA, the CDR3 is TGCAGTGCTAGCCCGGACAGATGGTCACCCTTCCACTTT. It encodes CSASPDRWSPFHF.

The chain couples TRBV29-1 to TRBJ2-7; tentative D call: TRBD2 (5 bases). Between the trimmed V and J ends, which lost 3 bases and 4 bases, there was a span of 13 bases. Germline V gene sequence: CDR1 SQVTM, CDR2 ANQGSEA. CDR3 length: 13 amino acids. DNA for the CDR3: TGCAGCGTTGACCCGGGATTCGGGTACGAGCAGTACTTC. Translated, it gives CSVDPGFGYEQYF.

This clonotype was counted ten times or more. The rearrangement uses TRBV20-1 and TRBJ1-6, with TRBD1 as a possible D gene (5 bases). CDR1 is DFQATT, CDR2 SNEGSKA, per germline (reference sequence). The ends were cut back, 5 bases at V and 0 bases at J, with 8 bases in the middle. This CDR3 contains 14 residues. The CDR3 nucleotides read TGCAGTGCTGGACATATCTCCTATAATTCACCCCTCCACTTT. This encodes CSAGHISYNSPLHF.

This clonotype was picked up many times. The genes are TRBV20-1 and TRBJ2-7; D is possibly TRBD1 or TRBD2 (6 bases each). CDR3 length equals 12 residues. V was pared by 5 bases and J by 7 bases, with 15 bases between. The germline V gene encodes CDR1 DFQATT and CDR2 SNEGSKA (reference sequence). Written as DNA, the CDR3 is TGCAGTGCTGAGAAGATAGGGGGGGAGCAGTACTTC. Translating gives CSAEKIGGEQYF.

This clonotype was detected many times. The junction does not match germline at one end; this may be a read error. V gene TRBV2 combines with J gene TRBJ2-4; D possibly matches TRBD1 or TRBD2 (5 bases each). The CDR3 contains 13 residues. CDR1 is SNHLY, CDR2 FYNNEI, per germline. CDR3 loop: CASSVGSQGIMDF. The DNA for the CDR3 is TGTGCCAGCAGTGTAGGGAGTCAGGGCATAATGGACTTC.

This clonotype was recorded many times. The CDR3 region is CASSTGPGQGFNEQYF. Here the CDR3 DNA reads TGTGCCAGCAGTACTGGGCCGGGACAGGGTTTCAACGAGCAGTACTTC. The V gene is TRBV7-9, the J gene TRBJ2-7; 9 nucleotides match TRBD1. CDR1 is SEHNR, CDR2 FQNEAQ, per germline (reference sequence). Trimming removed 6 bases from V and 5 bases from J; junction bases left unmatched: 14. This CDR3 contains 16 residues.

The rearrangement joins TRBV20-1 to TRBJ2-7, with 10 bases aligning to TRBD1. The CDR3 totals 13 residues. V lost 6 bases to trimming and J lost 6 bases; unmatched junction nucleotides: 8. Looked up from germline, CDR1 is DFQATT and CDR2 is SNEGSKA (reference sequence). The CDR3 reads CSAHRTGGSEQYF. DNA of the CDR3: TGCAGTGCCCACCGGACAGGGGGAAGCGAGCAGTACTTC.

The chain joins TRBV3-1 to TRBJ2-7, with 10 bases matching TRBD2. The CDR3 sequence is 13 residues long. J lost 9 bases, V lost 4 bases, and 6 bases had no gene match. Germline CDR1 LGHDT, CDR2 YNNKEL (reference sequence). The CDR3 nucleotides read TGTGCCAGCAGCCCTGGACTAGCGGAAGGGCAGTACTTC. This translates into CASSPGLAEGQYF.

This clonotype was counted ten times or more. V is TRBV28 and J is TRBJ2-7; 11 nucleotides agree with TRBD2. The CDR3 sequence is 15 residues long. V gave up 7 bases and J gave up 7 bases; unmatched junction bases: 12. Per germline, CDR1 MDHEN and CDR2 SYDVKM. DNA for the CDR3: TGTGCCAGCACCCGAGGGCTAGCGGGAGGACTTGAGCAGTACTTC. Residues: CASTRGLAGGLEQYF.